The present entry profiles one T cell receptor (beta chain) with its context. No antigen is known for it. The data belong to a study of cytomegalovirus exposure and HLA in healthy donors. Overall study results and limits: Upon later analysis, HLA-associated TCR beta chains proved more clonally expanded than other, equally common chains. Per a later analysis, 16,951 TCR beta sequences showed association with HLA alleles at 0.05 false discovery rate. Association of a missense DCLRE1C variant with TCR beta V- and J-gene trimming was reported in a later analysis.

The primer mix had 60 Vbeta and 13 Jbeta primers. The assay was immunoSEQ multiplex PCR, and TCRdb's table has in-frame clones only and misses some. The sample carries 150,000 to 200,000 clones, approximately 84% recorded once. V dropped 3 bases and J dropped 7; count of bases not matched to a gene: 9. The CDR3 loop spans 15 amino acids. Germline assignment: CDR1 SGDLS and CDR2 YYNGEE. When sampled, the donors appeared nominally healthy, though they likely had unrecorded immune exposures. The sequence derives from a girl aged 10-17 years in good health and CMV-seropositive. The V and J genes are TRBV9 and TRBJ1-2, with 10 bases fitting TRBD1. The sample comprised PBMCs. CDR3 sequence (DNA): TGTGCCAGCAGCGCACCCCGGGACAGGGGCTTTGGCTACACCTTC. This encodes CASSAPRDRGFGYTF.